One sample yielded the 29 T cell receptor beta chains listed below, sequenced in a study of blood T cells in healthy people across ages. Sample-barcoded 5' priming and a J-beta primer mix drove a second PCR of about 7 to 12 cycles. TCRdb reanalysed the 5' RACE reads using MiXCR and keeps one entry per CDR3 protein. The sample consists of about 1.4 million distinct CDR3 sequences, roughly 64% of them appearing once. The sample comprised blood. These receptors were taken from a young man in good health.

The J gene is TRBJ1-2, the V gene TRBV28; D is possibly TRBD1 (5 bases). Per the germline V gene, CDR1 is MDHEN and CDR2 is SYDVKM. This CDR3 has 17 amino acids. The V gene lost 4 bases and the J gene lost 2 bases, with 20 bases spanning the gap. CDR3 protein: CASSSGRGSRPNYGYTF. The CDR3, as DNA: TGTGCCAGCAGTTCGGGAAGGGGCAGCCGTCCAAACTATGGCTACACCTTC.

V gene TRBV15 combines with J gene TRBJ2-1; no definite D call. V was trimmed by 6 bases and J by 6 bases, leaving 12 bases between them. The CDR3 sequence is 13 residues long. The V gene's germline CDR1 is LNHNV and CDR2 YYDKDF (reference sequence). CDR3: CATRRQAFNEQFF. The CDR3 bases are TGTGCCACCAGAAGGCAGGCGTTCAATGAGCAGTTCTTC.

The chain links TRBV9 to TRBJ2-2; unclear D gene. Germline CDR1 is SGDLS and CDR2 is YYNGEE. Trimming stripped 3 bases from V and 10 bases from J, with 13 bases between. The CDR3 sequence is 13 residues long. CDR3 coding DNA: TGTGCCAGCAGCGCCCTTGGTTCGGAGGAGCTGTTTTTT. Its translation: CASSALGSEELFF.

This chain links TRBV20-1 with TRBJ2-5; D could derive from TRBD1 or TRBD2 (5 bases each). The J call is doubtful: the DNA matches TRBJ2-7 better. This CDR3 contains 18 residues. Per the germline V gene, CDR1 is DFQATT and CDR2 is SNEGSKA (reference sequence). CDR3 residues: CSARDGGGPPGGTYEQYF. In DNA, the CDR3 is TGCAGTGCTAGAGATGGGGGTGGCCCTCCTGGGGGAACCTACGAGCAGTACTTC.

This clonotype was picked up a small number of times. This rearrangement joins TRBV4-1 to TRBJ2-4; unclear D gene. From germline, CDR1 is MGHRA and CDR2 YSYEKL. The CDR3 has 12 amino acids. The V end lost 6 bases, the J end lost 13 bases, and 16 bases lay between the germline ends. The DNA for the CDR3 is TGCGCCAGCAGGGGCTCTAAGGATGAGCAGTACTTC. Protein product: CASRGSKDEQYF.

This chain links TRBV15 with TRBJ1-1; possibly TRBD1 for D (5 bases). V lost 0 bases and J 4 bases, leaving 12 bases between the germline ends. The CDR3 has 15 amino acids. CDR1 and CDR2 (germline): LNHNV, YYDKDF (reference sequence). In DNA, the CDR3 is TGTGCCACCAGCAGAGATCGAGGGGCTGGCACTGAAGCTTTCTTT. The encoded protein is CATSRDRGAGTEAFF.

The V and J genes are TRBV29-1 and TRBJ2-5; D call uncertain. The J call may be wrong; the DNA end is better matched by TRBJ2-7. The CDR3 sequence is 14 residues long. From germline, CDR1 is SQVTM and CDR2 ANQGSEA. CDR3: CSVEDRLRRGEQYF. In DNA, the CDR3 is TGCAGCGTTGAAGATCGTTTGAGACGAGGCGAGCAGTACTTC.

The chain uses TRBV27 and TRBJ2-5; TRBD1 matches at 7 bases. The germline CDR1 and CDR2 sequences are MNHEY and SMNVEV (reference sequence). With 4 bases clipped from V and 0 bases from J, the junction kept 5 bases outside the gene matches. This CDR3 contains 15 residues. The CDR3 is CASSCSGGYQETQYF. In DNA, the CDR3 is TGTGCCAGCAGTTGTTCAGGGGGTTACCAAGAGACCCAGTACTTC.

This clonotype was recorded a few times. The junction and the germline gene differ at one end; a read error may be behind it. J is TRBJ1-4 and V is TRBV4-1; no clear D. Germline lookup yields CDR1 MGHRA and CDR2 YSYEKL. CDR3 length: 13 residues. The CDR3 nucleotides are TGTGCCAGCAGCCAGGTTGTTAATGAAAAACTGTTTTTT. Translation gives CASSQVVNEKLFF.

The chain links TRBV10-3 to TRBJ2-2; weak D call: TRBD1 (6 bases). CDR3 length: 17 residues. Trimming left V 2 bases short and J 6 bases short, with 19 bases between. Germline V gene data show CDR1 as ENHRY and CDR2 as SYGVKD. The chain's CDR3 is CAISEGARRGDPGELFF. The CDR3 DNA reads TGTGCCATCAGTGAGGGAGCCCGCAGGGGAGATCCCGGGGAGCTGTTTTTT.

This clonotype showed up just a few times. CDR3 coding DNA: TGCAGTGCTAGGGTAGACTTATTCGCGGGGGGTGCTGGCGAGCAGTACTTC. Its protein is CSARVDLFAGGAGEQYF. V and J are TRBV20-1 and TRBJ2-7; 8 nucleotides agree with TRBD2. This CDR3 region has 17 residues. Germline lookup yields CDR1 DFQATT and CDR2 SNEGSKA (reference sequence). The V and J ends lost 3 bases and 6 bases, in that order; junction bases with no gene match: 19.

The chain recombines TRBV5-1 with TRBJ1-2; 8 bases agree with TRBD1. Trimming at V came to 2 bases and at J to 7 bases, leaving 10 bases not matched to a gene. Germline V gene lookup returns CDR1 SGHRS and CDR2 YFSETQ. This CDR3 region has 15 residues. DNA for the CDR3: TGCGCCAGCAGCTTATCCCGGACAGGGAGTAGTGGCTACACCTTC. This gives the protein CASSLSRTGSSGYTF.

This chain connects TRBV20-1 to TRBJ1-1; 7 positions agree with TRBD1. Looked up from germline, CDR1 is DFQATT and CDR2 is SNEGSKA (reference sequence). This CDR3 contains 13 residues. With 6 bases clipped from V and 1 base from J, the junction kept 5 bases outside the gene matches. CDR3 in DNA: TGCAGTGCAAAGACAGGGAGGAACACTGAAGCTTTCTTT. Translated: CSAKTGRNTEAFF.

This clonotype has a single count. CDR3 sequence: CASSQGQINTDTQYF. In DNA, the CDR3 is TGCGCCAGCAGCCAGGGACAGATAAACACAGATACGCAGTATTTT. V and J are TRBV5-1 and TRBJ2-3; 7 bases map to TRBD1. With V trimmed by 4 bases and J by 2 bases, 7 bases remained unmatched. CDR1 SGHRS and CDR2 YFSETQ come from the germline V gene. The CDR3 loop spans 15 amino acids.

The chain is built from TRBV3-1 and TRBJ2-7, with D uncertain. The end of the DNA is better explained by TRBJ2-5, so the J call may be wrong. The length of the CDR3 is 16 residues. Looked up from germline, CDR1 is LGHDT and CDR2 is YNNKEL (reference sequence). The CDR3 DNA sequence: TGTGCCAGCAGCCAAGATCGAGCGACAAGCGCAGAGACCCAGTACTTC. It yields the protein CASSQDRATSAETQYF.

The chain combines TRBV7-9 with TRBJ2-4; D is possibly TRBD1 (5 bases). Gene TRBJ2-7 matches the end of the DNA better, so the J call may be wrong. CDR1 SEHNR and CDR2 FQNEAQ come from the germline V gene (reference sequence). The CDR3 is 14 amino acids. CDR3 sequence (DNA): TGTGCCAGCAGCTTACAGGCAGGGCAGTACGAGCAGTACTTC. Residues: CASSLQAGQYEQYF.

This chain joins TRBV20-1 and TRBJ2-1; possible D gene TRBD1, 7 bases. This CDR3 has 13 amino acids. V was cut by 4 bases and J by 9 bases, with 16 bases left in between. CDR1 is DFQATT and CDR2 is SNEGSKA in the germline V gene (reference sequence). The CDR3 reads CSATTQGGPEQFF. The CDR3 DNA reads TGCAGTGCTACGACCCAGGGGGGTCCTGAGCAGTTCTTC.

This clonotype was counted between two and nine times. This chain uses TRBV27 with TRBJ2-1, with D maybe TRBD2 (6 bases). The length of the CDR3 is 13 residues. V was clipped by 2 bases and J by 10 bases, with 12 bases between them. CDR1 MNHEY and CDR2 SMNVEV come from the germline V gene (reference sequence). CDR3 in DNA: TGTGCCAGCAGTTTAGTGGGGGGTGGCGAGCAGTTCTTC. Its translation: CASSLVGGGEQFF.

This clonotype turned up a few times. The chain uses TRBV20-1 and TRBJ2-7; TRBD2 matches 8 bases. Germline assignment: CDR1 DFQATT and CDR2 SNEGSKA (reference sequence). The CDR3 runs 12 residues. CDR3 sequence reads: CRVAGGPYEQYF. The CDR3 nucleotides are TGCAGGGTGGCGGGGGGACCCTACGAGCAGTACTTC.

The chain has TRBV20-1 and TRBJ2-7; 9 bases fit TRBD2. The CDR3 totals 14 residues. Germline values: CDR1 DFQATT, CDR2 SNEGSKA (reference sequence). V was clipped by 3 bases and J by 5 bases; unmatched bases: 8. In DNA form, the CDR3 reads TGCAGTGCTAGGTCGGGTAGCGGGGGCGACGAGCAGTACTTC. This encodes CSARSGSGGDEQYF.

The chain uses TRBV7-2 and TRBJ2-2; 8 bases agree with TRBD2. Germline V gene lookup returns CDR1 SGHTA and CDR2 FQGNSA. J gave up 4 bases and V 3 bases, and 4 bases lay outside the gene matches. The CDR3 runs 15 residues. This chain's CDR3 is CASSLVAGSTGELFF. CDR3 sequence (DNA): TGTGCCAGCAGCTTGGTAGCGGGGAGCACCGGGGAGCTGTTTTTT.

The chain joins TRBV5-1 to TRBJ2-7; tentative D call: TRBD1 (5 bases). The CDR3 covers 14 residues. The germline V and J ends were trimmed by 4 bases and 3 bases, with 14 bases remaining between them. CDR1 is SGHRS and CDR2 is YFSETQ in the germline V gene. CDR3 protein: CASSQTARVYEQYF. CDR3 bases: TGCGCCAGCAGCCAGACCGCCAGGGTCTACGAGCAGTACTTC.

The gene calls are TRBV12-3 or TRBV12-4 and TRBJ2-5; 9 bases are shared with TRBD1. J lost 11 bases, V lost 4 bases, and 17 bases had no gene match. This CDR3 has 16 residues. The CDR3 DNA sequence: TGTGCCAGCAGTTCACCTCCCTTGACAGGGGGGGATGAACAGTACTTC. It is translated as CASSSPPLTGGDEQYF.

This clonotype was counted a single time. CDR3 coding DNA: TGCGCCAGCAGGGAAGGTGGAGGCTATGGCTACACCTTC. Translating it yields CASREGGGYGYTF. The chain is built from TRBV4-1 and TRBJ1-2; unclear D gene. The CDR3 is 13 residues long. In germline, CDR1 is MGHRA, CDR2 YSYEKL. Trimming cost V 6 bases and J 4 bases, with 12 bases left between them.

The rearrangement links TRBV2 to TRBJ2-3, with D uncertain. CDR1 and CDR2 (germline): SNHLY, FYNNEI. Trimming shortened V by 6 bases and J by 2 bases, and 12 bases separated the two germline ends. CDR3 length equals 14 residues. The CDR3 DNA reads as TGTGCCAGCAGGGTGTCAACAAACACAGATACGCAGTATTTT. Its protein product is CASRVSTNTDTQYF.

The CDR3 loop reads CASMSTDTQYF. The CDR3 coding sequence is TGTGCCAGCATGTCCACAGATACGCAGTATTTT. The rearrangement links TRBV6-6 to TRBJ2-3, with D unclear. This CDR3 region has 11 residues. CDR1 is MNHNY, CDR2 SVGAGI, per germline (reference sequence). V was trimmed by 7 bases and J by 2 bases, leaving 4 bases between them.

Remarks on this clonotype: One junction end disagrees with the germline gene, perhaps due to a read error. The V and J genes are TRBV27 and TRBJ2-1; 11 positions match TRBD2. The assigned J gene may be wrong: the sequence end matches TRBJ2-7 better. The CDR3 is 15 residues long. The germline gives CDR1 MNHEY, CDR2 SMNVEV (reference sequence). This CDR3 is CASTLLAGDANEQYF. CDR3 coding DNA: TGTGCCAGCACTTTACTAGCGGGAGACGCCAATGAGCAGTACTTC.

The J gene is TRBJ2-3, the V gene TRBV4-1; D gene unclear. Looked up from germline, CDR1 is MGHRA and CDR2 is YSYEKL. This CDR3 contains 13 residues. The V and J ends lost 6 bases and 5 bases respectively, with 12 bases between them. The CDR3 sequence is CASSDSPRDTQYF. The CDR3 DNA follows: TGCGCCAGCAGTGACTCTCCGAGAGATACGCAGTATTTT.

The chain joins TRBV9 to TRBJ2-3; 14 bases match TRBD2. V shed 3 bases and J 4 bases; nucleotides not matched to a gene: 4. The CDR3 sequence is 16 residues long. Per germline, CDR1 SGDLS and CDR2 YYNGEE. As DNA, the CDR3 is TGTGCCAGCAGCGCGGGACTAGCGGGGGTCGCAGATACGCAGTATTTT. Protein sequence: CASSAGLAGVADTQYF.